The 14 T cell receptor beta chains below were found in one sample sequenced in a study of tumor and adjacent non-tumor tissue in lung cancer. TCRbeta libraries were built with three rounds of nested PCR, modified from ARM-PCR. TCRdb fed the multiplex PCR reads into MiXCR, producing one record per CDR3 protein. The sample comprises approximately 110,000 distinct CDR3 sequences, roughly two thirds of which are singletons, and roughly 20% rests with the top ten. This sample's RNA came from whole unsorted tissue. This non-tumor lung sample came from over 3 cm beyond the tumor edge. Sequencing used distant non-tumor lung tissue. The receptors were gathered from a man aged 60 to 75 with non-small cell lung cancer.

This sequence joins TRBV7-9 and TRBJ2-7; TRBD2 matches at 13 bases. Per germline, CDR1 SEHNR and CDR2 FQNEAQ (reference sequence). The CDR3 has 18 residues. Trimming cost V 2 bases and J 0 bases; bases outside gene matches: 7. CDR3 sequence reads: CASSLIETSGGSSYEQYF. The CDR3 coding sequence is TGTGCCAGCAGCTTAATAGAGACTAGCGGGGGGAGCTCCTACGAGCAGTACTTC.

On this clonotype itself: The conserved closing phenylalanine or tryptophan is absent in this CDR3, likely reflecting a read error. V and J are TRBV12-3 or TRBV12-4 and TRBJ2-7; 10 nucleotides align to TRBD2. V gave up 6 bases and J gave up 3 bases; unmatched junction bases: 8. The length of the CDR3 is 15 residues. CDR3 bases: TGTGCCAGCAGACCCAGCGGGAGGGTTTTCTACGAGCAGTACCTC. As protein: CASRPSGRVFYEQYL.

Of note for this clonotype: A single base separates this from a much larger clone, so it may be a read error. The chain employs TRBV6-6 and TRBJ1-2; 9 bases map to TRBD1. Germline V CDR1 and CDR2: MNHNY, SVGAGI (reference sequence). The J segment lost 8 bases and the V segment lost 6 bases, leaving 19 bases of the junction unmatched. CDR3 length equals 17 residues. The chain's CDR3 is CASSRAHDDGTGRGYTF. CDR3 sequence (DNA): TGTGCCAGCAGCCGGGCACACGACGACGGGACAGGGCGCGGCTACACCTTC.

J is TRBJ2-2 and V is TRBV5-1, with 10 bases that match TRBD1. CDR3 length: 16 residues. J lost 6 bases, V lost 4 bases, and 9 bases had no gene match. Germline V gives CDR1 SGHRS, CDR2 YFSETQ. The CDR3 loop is CASSGGTGDGAGELFF. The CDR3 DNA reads TGCGCCAGCAGCGGAGGGACAGGGGACGGCGCCGGGGAGCTGTTTTTT. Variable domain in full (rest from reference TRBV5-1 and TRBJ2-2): KAGVTQTPRYLIKTRGQQVTLSCSPISGHRSVSWYQQTPGQGLQFLFEYFSETQRNKGNFPGRFSGRQFSNSRSEMNVSTLELGDSALYLCASSGGTGDGAGELFFGEGSRLTVL.

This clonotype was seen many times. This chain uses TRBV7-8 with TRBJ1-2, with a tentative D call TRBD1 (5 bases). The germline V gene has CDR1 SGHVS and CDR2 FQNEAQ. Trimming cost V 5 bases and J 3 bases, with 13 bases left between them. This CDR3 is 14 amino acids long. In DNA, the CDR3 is TGTGCCAGCAGCCCCCAGGGTAGGGACTATGGCTACACCTTC. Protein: CASSPQGRDYGYTF. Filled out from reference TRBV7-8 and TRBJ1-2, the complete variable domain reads GAGVSQSPRYKVAKRGQDVALRCDPISGHVSLFWYQQALGQGPEFLTYFQNEAQLDKSGLPSDRFFAERPEGSVSTLKIQRTQQEDSAVYLCASSPQGRDYGYTFGSGTRLTVV.

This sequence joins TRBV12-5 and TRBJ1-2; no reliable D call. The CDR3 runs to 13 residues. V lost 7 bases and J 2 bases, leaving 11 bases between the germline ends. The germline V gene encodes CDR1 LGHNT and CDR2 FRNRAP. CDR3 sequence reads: CASVMNGNYGYTF. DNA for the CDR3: TGTGCTAGTGTTATGAACGGAAACTATGGCTACACCTTC.

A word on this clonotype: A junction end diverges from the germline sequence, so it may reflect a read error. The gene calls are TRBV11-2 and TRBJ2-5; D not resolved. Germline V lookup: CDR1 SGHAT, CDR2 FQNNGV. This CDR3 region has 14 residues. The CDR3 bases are TGTGCCAGCAGCACCGACGGACCCCAAGAGACCCATTACTTC. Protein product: CASSTDGPQETHYF.

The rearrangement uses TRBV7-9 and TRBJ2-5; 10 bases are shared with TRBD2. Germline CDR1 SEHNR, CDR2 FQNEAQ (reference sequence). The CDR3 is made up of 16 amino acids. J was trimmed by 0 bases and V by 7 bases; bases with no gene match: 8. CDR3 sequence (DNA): TGTGCCAGCATCTCAGGACTAGCGGAGTACCAAGAGACCCAGTACTTC. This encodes CASISGLAEYQETQYF.

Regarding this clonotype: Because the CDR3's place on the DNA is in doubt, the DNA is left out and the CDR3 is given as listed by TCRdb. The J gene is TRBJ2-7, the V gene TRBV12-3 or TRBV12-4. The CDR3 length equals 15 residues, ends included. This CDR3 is CASILDADPSYEQYF.

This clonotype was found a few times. The chain's CDR3 is CASSLRDHNSPLHF. CDR3 nucleotide sequence: TGTGCCAGCAGCTTACGGGATCATAATTCACCCCTCCACTTT. The V call is TRBV7-9, the J call TRBJ1-6, with D hard to call. From germline, CDR1 is SEHNR and CDR2 FQNEAQ (reference sequence). V shed 2 bases and J shed 5 bases, with 7 bases lying between them. The length of the CDR3 is 14 residues.

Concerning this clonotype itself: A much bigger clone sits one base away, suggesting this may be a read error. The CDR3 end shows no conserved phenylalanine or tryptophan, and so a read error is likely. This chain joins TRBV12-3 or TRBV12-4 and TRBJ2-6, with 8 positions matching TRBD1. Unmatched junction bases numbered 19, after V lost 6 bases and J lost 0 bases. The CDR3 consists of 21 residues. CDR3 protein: CASSTRGQGAPRSSGANVLTL. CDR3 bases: TGTGCCAGCAGCACCAGAGGACAGGGTGCCCCCCGCAGCTCTGGGGCCAACGTCCTGACTCTC.

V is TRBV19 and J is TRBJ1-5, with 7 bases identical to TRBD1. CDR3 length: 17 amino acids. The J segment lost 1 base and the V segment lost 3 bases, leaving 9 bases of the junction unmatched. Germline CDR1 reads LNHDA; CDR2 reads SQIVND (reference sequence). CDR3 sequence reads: CASSMRQGVGSNQPQHF. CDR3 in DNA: TGTGCCAGTAGTATGCGACAGGGCGTAGGGAGCAATCAGCCCCAGCATTTT.

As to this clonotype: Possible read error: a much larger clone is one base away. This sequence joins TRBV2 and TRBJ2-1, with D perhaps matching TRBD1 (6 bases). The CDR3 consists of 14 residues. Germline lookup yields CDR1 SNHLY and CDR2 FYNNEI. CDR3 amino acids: CVSSDRTAYNEQFF. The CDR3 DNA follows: TGTGTCAGCAGTGATCGGACAGCATACAATGAGCAGTTCTTC. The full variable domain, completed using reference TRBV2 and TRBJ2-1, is EPEVTQTPSHQVTQMGQEVILRCVPISNHLYFYWYRQILGQKVEFLVSFYNNEISEKSEIFDDQFSVERPDGSNFTLKIRSTKLEDSAMYFCVSSDRTAYNEQFFGPGTRLTVL.

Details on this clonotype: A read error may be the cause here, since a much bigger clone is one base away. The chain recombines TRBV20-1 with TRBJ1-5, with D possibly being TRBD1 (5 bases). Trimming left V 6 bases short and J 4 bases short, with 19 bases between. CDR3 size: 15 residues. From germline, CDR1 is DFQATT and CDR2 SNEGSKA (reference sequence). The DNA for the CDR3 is TGCAGTGCACGACAGACAGCGTATACAAATCAGCCCCAGCATTTT. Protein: CSARQTAYTNQPQHF.